Below, one T cell receptor beta chain is given with its context. Its cognate antigen is unknown. The CDR3 length is 14 residues. V dropped 6 bases and J dropped 0 bases, with 8 bases sitting between them. Germline V gene lookup returns CDR1 SGHNT and CDR2 YENEEA. The data belong to a study of graft-versus-host responses after intestinal transplantation. Findings and limits, study-wide: GvH clones were identified in recipient marrow, with some first appearing in ileum or blood. Early post-transplant falls in HvG clones accompanied the peak levels of circulating GvH clones.

Profiling relied on immunoSEQ multiplex PCR, and the TCRdb table lists in-frame clones only, not all of them. This table has approximately 90,000 clones, roughly nine tenths appearing once. The source was unstimulated CD4+ T cells sorted from spleen or lymph node cells, collected before transplant. This receptor was identified in a human donor who was the organ donor for an intestinal transplant. The V gene is TRBV11-3, the J gene TRBJ1-4, with D possibly TRBD1 on 5 matching bases. CDR3 coding DNA: TGTGCCAGCAGATCGACAGCAACTAATGAAAAACTGTTTTTT. It is translated as CASRSTATNEKLFF.